The 8 T cell receptor beta chains presented below share a single source sample, sequenced in a study of brain T cells in children with intractable seizures (dated by TCRdb to the early 2020s). The receptor library was made with the immunoSEQ multiplex PCR assay. Here the immuneACCESS table is served through TCRdb, limited to in-frame sequences with V and J called. Missing clones are a known gap in these copies; in checked studies unresolved V genes cover under half, and the rest lacks a known reason. The sample table shows tens of thousands of clones, and more than 95% are seen once. The ten largest account for roughly 0.4% of the sample. Sample time point, as interpreted from the label and publication: resected brain tissue, or blood drawn just prior to surgery. The sequencing used peripheral blood, collected at surgery. The source of these receptors is a boy younger than two with focal cortical dysplasia and intractable seizures.

V gene TRBV5-1 combines with J gene TRBJ2-5, with D perhaps TRBD2 (6 bases). V lost 4 bases and J 0 bases, leaving 13 bases between the germline ends. CDR1 is SGHRS, CDR2 YFSETQ, per germline. There are 15 residues in the CDR3. The CDR3 sequence: CASSAGLEYQETQYF. DNA for the CDR3: TGCGCCAGCAGCGCGGGACTCGAGTACCAAGAGACCCAGTACTTC.

This chain connects TRBV28 to TRBJ2-7; 9 bases are a match to TRBD1. Germline loops: CDR1 MDHEN, CDR2 SYDVKM. V lost 8 bases, J lost 1 base, and 6 bases stayed unmatched. This CDR3 comprises 14 residues. CDR3 DNA: TGTGCCAGCCGAGACGGGACAGGGTCCTACGAGCAGTACTTC. This codes for CASRDGTGSYEQYF.

The chain combines TRBV30 with TRBJ1-2; 8 nucleotides line up with TRBD1. This CDR3 region has 13 residues. The trim removed 5 bases at V and 6 bases at J, leaving 8 bases unmatched. Germline V gene data show CDR1 as GTSNPN and CDR2 as SVGIG (reference sequence). CDR3 in DNA: TGTGCCTGGGGGCGCACAGGGGGGAATGGCTACACCTTC. Encoded protein: CAWGRTGGNGYTF.

The chain carries TRBV7-9 and TRBJ1-1; 8 bases are shared with TRBD1. Germline assignment: CDR1 SEHNR and CDR2 FQNEAQ (reference sequence). The CDR3 covers 15 residues. With 3 bases clipped from V and 4 bases from J, the junction kept 7 bases outside the gene matches. CDR3 nucleotides: TGTGCCAGCAGCTTCGGACAGGGCATGTCCACTGAAGCTTTCTTT. Translated: CASSFGQGMSTEAFF.

This clone was seen just once. V is TRBV28 and J is TRBJ1-1; 8 bases fit TRBD1. The CDR3 loop spans 17 amino acids. Germline loops: CDR1 MDHEN, CDR2 SYDVKM. The trim removed 6 bases at V and 0 bases at J, leaving 12 bases unmatched. The CDR3 loop is CASSYPRTGSLNTEAFF. The CDR3 region has the DNA TGTGCCAGCAGCTACCCGAGGACAGGGAGTTTGAACACTGAAGCTTTCTTT.

The chain couples TRBV10-1 to TRBJ2-1; no clear D gene. The CDR3 loop spans 14 amino acids. Germline lookup yields CDR1 WNHNN and CDR2 SYGVQD (reference sequence). The V end lost 2 bases, the J end lost 5 bases, and 10 bases lay between the germline ends. The CDR3 protein is CASSEAAANNEQFF. The DNA of the CDR3 is TGCGCCAGCAGTGAGGCGGCAGCAAACAATGAGCAGTTCTTC.

The CDR3: CASSQPPGGVGADTQYF. CDR3 DNA sequence: TGTGCCAGCAGCCAACCCCCCGGGGGGGTTGGAGCAGATACGCAGTATTTT. The chain couples TRBV3-1 (or the pseudogene TRBV3-2) to TRBJ2-3; TRBD2 matches 8 bases. In germline, CDR1 is LGHDT, CDR2 YNNKEL (reference sequence). V lost 2 bases and J lost 4; bases outside the gene matches: 11. The CDR3 has 17 residues.

The chain joins TRBV10-3 to TRBJ2-1; D not certain. CDR1 is ENHRY and CDR2 is SYGVKD in the germline V gene. Trimming removed 7 bases from V and 4 bases from J, with 11 bases in between. This CDR3 is built from 13 residues. Here the CDR3 reads CAITEDGYNEQFF. The CDR3 coding sequence is TGTGCCATCACCGAGGACGGATACAATGAGCAGTTCTTC.